This T cell receptor (beta chain) is from a study of blood T cell repertoires in COVID-19. Study overall: COVID-19 samples, acute and convalescent, were from the United States, Italy and Spain. T cells, B-cell-depleted T cells, or PBMCs provided the cDNA or gDNA that served as material.

As processed by the authors: Reference gene primers were amplified, and this amplification served to estimate nucleated cell counts. The data were produced by immunoSEQ multiplex PCR, yet TCRdb's version contains in-frame clones alone and is incomplete. The V and J calls and clone size were taken over from that table, and D and trimming were inferred from the DNA. Of 84,000 or so clones listed, approximately 79% are singletons. Germline CDR1 and CDR2: SEHNR and FQNEAQ (reference sequence). The CDR3 runs to 16 residues. V dropped 5 bases and J dropped 5 bases, with 22 bases sitting between them. V gene TRBV7-9 combines with J gene TRBJ2-7; TRBD2 is a possible D gene (6 bases). This TCR was sampled from a man aged 70-80 years with acute or convalescent COVID-19. Input material: peripheral blood. The CDR3 sequence is CASSVVGGTSLHEQYF. CDR3 DNA sequence: TGTGCCAGCAGCGTGGTGGGGGGAACTTCTTTACACGAGCAGTACTTC.